This T cell receptor beta chain was identified in a study of shared clonotypes between healthy human individuals. On this clone: This CDR3 is also generated by other DNA sequences in the sample.

With 2 bases clipped from V and 0 bases from J, the junction kept 0 bases outside the gene matches. The germline V gene encodes CDR1 LGHNA and CDR2 YSLEER. This CDR3 has 15 residues. Produced via immunoSEQ multiplex PCR; TCRdb's table is partial and in-frame only. The sample carries 2 million to 2.5 million clones, roughly 94% recorded once. CD8 cells classed as naive were CD45RO-negative and positively selected for CCR7, excluding terminally differentiated effector memory CD45RA+ cells. The sequence came from a man aged 18 to 30 in good health. The specimen was naive CD8+ T cells sorted from blood. The chain couples TRBV4-3 to TRBJ2-7, with 11 positions matching TRBD2. The CDR3: CASSQTSGSSYEQYF. CDR3 in DNA: TGCGCCAGCAGCCAAACTAGCGGGAGCTCCTACGAGCAGTACTTC.